This TCR beta chain emerged from a study of blood T cells in healthy people across ages. Broader study findings: The fall in TCR beta diversity per million T cells was roughly linear with age. More naive CD4+ cells and higher diversity were found in long-lived than in aged donors.

PCR was performed a second time for about 7 to 11 cycles using a sample-barcoded 5' primer and a J-beta primer mix. Each cDNA molecule carried a tag from a template-switch adaptor that contained 12 random nucleotides. TCRdb passed the 5' RACE reads through MiXCR, listing each CDR3 protein once. The sample shows around 900,000 distinct CDR3 sequences, 25% to 35% of them seen only once. This clonotype has ten or more counts. The antigen remains unidentified. V trimming: 5 bases; J trimming: 9 bases; junction bases outside the gene matches: 13. Looked up from germline, CDR1 is DFQATT and CDR2 is SNEGSKA (reference sequence). This CDR3 region has 14 residues.

The chain carries TRBV20-1 and TRBJ1-5; 7 positions agree with TRBD1. This receptor was obtained from an elderly woman in good health. The sample comprised blood. CDR3 residues: CSAAGTDVFMPQHF. CDR3 sequence (DNA): TGCAGTGCTGCGGGGACAGACGTGTTCATGCCCCAGCATTTT.